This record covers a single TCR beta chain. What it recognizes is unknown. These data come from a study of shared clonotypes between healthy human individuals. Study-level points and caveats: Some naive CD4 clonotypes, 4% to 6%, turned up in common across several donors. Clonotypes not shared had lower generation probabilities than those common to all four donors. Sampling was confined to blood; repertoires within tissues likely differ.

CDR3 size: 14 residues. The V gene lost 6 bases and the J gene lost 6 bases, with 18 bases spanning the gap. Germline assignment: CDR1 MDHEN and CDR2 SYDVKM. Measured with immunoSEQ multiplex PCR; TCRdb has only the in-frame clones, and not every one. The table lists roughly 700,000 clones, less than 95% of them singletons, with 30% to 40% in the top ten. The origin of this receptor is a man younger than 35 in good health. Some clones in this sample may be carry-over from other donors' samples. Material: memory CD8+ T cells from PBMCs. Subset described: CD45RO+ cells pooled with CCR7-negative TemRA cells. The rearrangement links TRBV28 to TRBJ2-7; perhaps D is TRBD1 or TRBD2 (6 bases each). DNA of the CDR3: TGTGCCAGCAGCTCAATGCCCGGGGGCGGCGAGCAGTACTTC. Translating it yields CASSSMPGGGEQYF.